This T cell receptor beta chain was captured by sequencing in a study of chemoradiotherapy in HPV16-positive cancers. Assay: immunoSEQ multiplex PCR; the TCRdb copy retains only in-frame clones and omits some. The table lists about 4,400 clones, 75% to 90% of them singletons. Repertoires were sampled repeatedly during chemoradiotherapy. In regard to this clone: The antigen remains undetermined.

Study outcomes and limitations: During treatment, candidate HPV-specific clones and E7-related motifs expanded in tumor.

Germline assignment: CDR1 SGHRS and CDR2 YFSETQ. The CDR3 loop spans 13 amino acids. V lost 1 base and J 6 bases, leaving 11 bases between the germline ends. The sample was collected from a patient who underwent chemoradiotherapy. This sequence originates from a human donor with HPV-associated anogenital cancer. This rearrangement joins TRBV5-1 to TRBJ2-7; D may match TRBD1 or TRBD2 (6 bases each). The CDR3 nucleotides read TGCGCCAGCAGCTTGTGGGGGGCGGGCGAGCAGTACTTC. This encodes CASSLWGAGEQYF. The whole variable domain, filled in from reference TRBV5-1 and TRBJ2-7, reads KAGVTQTPRYLIKTRGQQVTLSCSPISGHRSVSWYQQTPGQGLQFLFEYFSETQRNKGNFPGRFSGRQFSNSRSEMNVSTLELGDSALYLCASSLWGAGEQYFGPGTRLTVT.